This T cell receptor beta chain was sequenced in a study of shared clonotypes between healthy human individuals. Generated by immunoSEQ multiplex PCR, the TCRdb table keeps only in-frame clones and is missing some. The profile shows 1.6 million or so clones, 97% to 99% of them singletons. CDR1 and CDR2 from the germline V gene are MDHEN and SYDVKM. V lost 5 bases and J lost 4; bases outside the gene matches: 1. There are 14 residues in the CDR3. Notes on this clone: Other DNA sequences in this specimen translate into the identical CDR3.

What was sequenced was naive CD4+ T cells sorted from blood. Subset specified: CD45RA+ positively selected. V usage is TRBV28 and J usage is TRBJ2-1; 11 nucleotides agree with TRBD2. This TCR was sampled from a man between 25 and 39 years old in good health. The CDR3, as DNA: TGTGCCAGCAGTGGACTAGCGGGTTACAATGAGCAGTTCTTC. Translating gives CASSGLAGYNEQFF.